This T cell receptor (beta chain) was sequenced for a study of blood T cell repertoires in COVID-19. This CDR3 contains 13 residues. Germline values: CDR1 LGHNA, CDR2 YSLEER. V was pared by 0 bases and J by 13 bases, with 10 bases between. The protocol was immunoSEQ multiplex PCR, while the TCRdb copy is restricted to in-frame clones and leaves out a portion. The table has about 100,000 clones, roughly 87% seen once; the top ten hold approximately 5.4%. This clone was recorded a few times. The V call is TRBV4-3, the J call TRBJ1-6; D is undetermined. Sequenced input: peripheral blood. This TCR was sampled from a woman between 50 and 59 years old with COVID-19, enrolled during active disease. The CDR3 reads CASSQDQRGPLHF. Written as DNA, the CDR3 is TGCGCCAGCAGCCAAGATCAGAGAGGGCCCCTCCACTTT.